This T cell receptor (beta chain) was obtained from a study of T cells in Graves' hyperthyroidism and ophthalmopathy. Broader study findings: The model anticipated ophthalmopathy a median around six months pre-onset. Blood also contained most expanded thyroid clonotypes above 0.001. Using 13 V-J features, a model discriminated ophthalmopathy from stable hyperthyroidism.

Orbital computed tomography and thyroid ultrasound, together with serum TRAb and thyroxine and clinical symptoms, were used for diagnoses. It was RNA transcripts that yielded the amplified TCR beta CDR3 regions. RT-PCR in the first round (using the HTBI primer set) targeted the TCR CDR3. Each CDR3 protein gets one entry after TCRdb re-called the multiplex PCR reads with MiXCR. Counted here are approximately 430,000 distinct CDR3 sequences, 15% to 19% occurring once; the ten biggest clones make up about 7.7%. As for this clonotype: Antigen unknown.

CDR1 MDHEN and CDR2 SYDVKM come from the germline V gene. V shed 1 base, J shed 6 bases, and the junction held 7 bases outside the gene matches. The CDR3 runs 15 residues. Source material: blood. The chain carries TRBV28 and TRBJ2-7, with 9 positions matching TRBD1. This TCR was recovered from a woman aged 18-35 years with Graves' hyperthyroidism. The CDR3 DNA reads TGTGCCAGCAGTTTATTCGGGACAGGGACGATCGAGCAGTACTTC. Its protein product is CASSLFGTGTIEQYF.